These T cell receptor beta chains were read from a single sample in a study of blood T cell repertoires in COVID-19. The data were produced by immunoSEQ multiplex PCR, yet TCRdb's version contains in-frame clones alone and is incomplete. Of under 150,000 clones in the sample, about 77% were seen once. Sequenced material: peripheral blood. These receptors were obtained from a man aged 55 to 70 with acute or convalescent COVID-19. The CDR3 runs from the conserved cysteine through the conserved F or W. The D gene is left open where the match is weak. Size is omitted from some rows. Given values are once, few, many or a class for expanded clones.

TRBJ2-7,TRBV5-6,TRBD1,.,TGTGCCAGCAGCTGGACAGGGGCCGAGCAGTACTTC,CASSWTGAEQYF
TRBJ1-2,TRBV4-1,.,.,TGCGCCAGCAGCCAAAGCTCTACGGGGGTTAACTATGGCTACACCTTC,CASSQSSTGVNYGYTF
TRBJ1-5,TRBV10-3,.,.,TGTGCCATCAGTGACCCGTCCCAGTCCGGCAATCAGCCCCAGCATTTT,CAISDPSQSGNQPQHF
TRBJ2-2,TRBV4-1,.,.,TGCGCCAGCAGCCATTGGAGCGGAGGCACCGGGGAGCTGTTTTTT,CASSHWSGGTGELFF
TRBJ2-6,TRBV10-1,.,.,TGCGCCAGCAGTGACGGCTCTGGGGCCAACGTCCTGACTTTC,CASSDGSGANVLTF
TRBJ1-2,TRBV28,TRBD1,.,TGTGCCAGCTTCCCGGAGGGGGCAGATGGCTACACCTTC,CASFPEGADGYTF
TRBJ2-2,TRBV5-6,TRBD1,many,TGTGCCAGCAGAGACCTCCGGGACAGGGCTTTTAAGGGCGGGGAGCTGTTTTTT,CASRDLRDRAFKGGELFF
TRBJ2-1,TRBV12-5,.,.,TGTGCTAGTGATCAGGGTGGGAATGAGCAGTTCTTC,CASDQGGNEQFF
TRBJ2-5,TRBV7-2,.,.,TGTGCCAGCAGCACCGTTGACTACTTATGGTCGGAGACCCAGTACTTC,CASSTVDYLWSETQYF
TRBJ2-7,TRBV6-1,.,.,TGTGCCAGCAGTGAAGCTTGGAGGGACGAGCAGTACTTC,CASSEAWRDEQYF
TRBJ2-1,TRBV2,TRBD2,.,TGTGCCAGCAGTCCCCCCAGCGGGACCTCCTACAATGAGCAGTTCTTC,CASSPPSGTSYNEQFF
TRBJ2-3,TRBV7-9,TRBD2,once,TGTGCCAGCAGCTCGACTAGCGGGAAGAGGGATACGCAGTATTTT,CASSSTSGKRDTQYF
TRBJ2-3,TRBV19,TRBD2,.,TGTGCCAGTAGCCCCCTGGGGGGGGTGAGTTTTATAGATACGCAGTATTTT,CASSPLGGVSFIDTQYF
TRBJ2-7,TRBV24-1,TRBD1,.,TGTGCCACCAGCCCGGGACAGTCCTACGAGCAGTACTTC,CATSPGQSYEQYF
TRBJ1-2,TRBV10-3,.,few,TGTGCCATCAGTGTGACGGCAGCCCTCCAGGGCTATGGCTACACCTTC,CAISVTAALQGYGYTF
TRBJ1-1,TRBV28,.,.,TGTGCCAGCAGTTCGGGGGGGCCCGAGGGGACTGAAGCTTTCTTT,CASSSGGPEGTEAFF
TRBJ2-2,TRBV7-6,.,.,TGTGCCAGCAGCCACAGGGACACCGGGGAGCTGTTTTTT,CASSHRDTGELFF
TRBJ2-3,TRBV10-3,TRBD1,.,TGTGCCATCAGTGAGTCGGAGGGGCAGGGGGCATATTTT,CAISESEGQGAYF
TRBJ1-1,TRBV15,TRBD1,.,TGTGCCACCAGCAGAGAGACAGGGGGGATAACTGAAGCTTTCTTT,CATSRETGGITEAFF
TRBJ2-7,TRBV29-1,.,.,TGCAGCGGCCGGGACACCGGAGGATACGAGCAGTACTTC,CSGRDTGGYEQYF
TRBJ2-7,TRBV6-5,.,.,TGTGCCAGCAGTTACGGGCTCTTCTACGAGCAGTACTTC,CASSYGLFYEQYF
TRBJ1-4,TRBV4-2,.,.,TGTGCCAGCAGCCAAGACGGAGCTCTCGGAGAAAAACTGTTTTTT,CASSQDGALGEKLFF
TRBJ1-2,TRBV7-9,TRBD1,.,TGTGCCAGCAGCTTCGGACAGGGGAGAAACTATGGCTACACCTTC,CASSFGQGRNYGYTF
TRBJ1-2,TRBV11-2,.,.,TGTGCCAGCAGCTTAGTTTCAGGGAATTTAAACTATGGCTACACCTTC,CASSLVSGNLNYGYTF
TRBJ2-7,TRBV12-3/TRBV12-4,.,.,TGTGCCAGCAGTCCAACGCCCGGGGGCGAGCAGTACTTC,CASSPTPGGEQYF
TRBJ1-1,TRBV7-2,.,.,TGTGCCAGCAGCTTGCAAGCCGCGGGGGGGATGGCTGAAGCTTTCTTT,CASSLQAAGGMAEAFF
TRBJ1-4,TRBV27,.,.,TGTGCCAGCAGACCTATCGGACAGAGTGAAAAACTGTTTTTT,CASRPIGQSEKLFF
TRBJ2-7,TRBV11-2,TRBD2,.,TGTGCCAGCAGCCTCCGGACTAGCGGGACCCTACCCTACGAGCAGTACTTC,CASSLRTSGTLPYEQYF
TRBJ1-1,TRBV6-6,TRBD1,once,TGTGCCAGCAGTTACTCACCGGGACAGGGATCTGAAGCTTTCTTT,CASSYSPGQGSEAFF
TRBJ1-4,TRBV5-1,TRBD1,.,TGCGCCAGCAGCTCCGGGGGACAGACTAATGAAAAACTGTTTTTT,CASSSGGQTNEKLFF
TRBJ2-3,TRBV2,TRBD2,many,TGTGCCAGCACCACTTTGGGGACTAGCGAGACCAGCTATACGCAGTATTTT,CASTTLGTSETSYTQYF
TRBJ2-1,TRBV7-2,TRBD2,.,TGTGCCAGCAGCTCCCGGGGGGGACCATACTACAATGAGCAGTTCTTC,CASSSRGGPYYNEQFF
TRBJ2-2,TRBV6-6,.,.,TGTGCCAGCAGCAGACCAGGGTTGGGGACCGGGGAGCTGTTTTTT,CASSRPGLGTGELFF
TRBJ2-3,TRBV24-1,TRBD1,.,TGTGCCACCAGTGATTCAACGCAGGGGGCAAAAGATACGCAGTATTTT,CATSDSTQGAKDTQYF
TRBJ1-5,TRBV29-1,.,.,TGCAGCGTTGCGGAGGGCAATCAGCCCCAGCATTTT,CSVAEGNQPQHF
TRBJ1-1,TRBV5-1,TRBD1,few,TGCGCCAGCAGCCAAGGGACAGGGAGAGGCACTGAAGCTTTCTTT,CASSQGTGRGTEAFF
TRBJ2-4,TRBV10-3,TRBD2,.,TGTGCCATCAGTGAGTCGCTAGCGGGGGTAGCCAAAAACATTCAGTACTTC,CAISESLAGVAKNIQYF
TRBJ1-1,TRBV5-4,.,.,TGTGCCAGCAGCTTGGGTTCTAACGAAGCTTTCTTT,CASSLGSNEAFF
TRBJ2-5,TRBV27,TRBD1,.,TGTGCCAGCAGGGCGACAGGGTTCGAGACCCAGTACTTC,CASRATGFETQYF
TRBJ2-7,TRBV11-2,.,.,TGTGCCAGCAGCCGTCAAGACAGGTACGAGCAGTACTTC,CASSRQDRYEQYF
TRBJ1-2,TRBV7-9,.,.,TGTGCCAGCTCCAACGCTAACTATGGCTACACCTTC,CASSNANYGYTF
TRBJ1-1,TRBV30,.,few,TGTGCCTGGAGTGGGCCAGTTGACACTGAAGCTTTCTTT,CAWSGPVDTEAFF
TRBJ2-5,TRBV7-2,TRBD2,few,TGTGCCAGCAGCCATAAGGGACTAGGAGTCTGGGAGACCCAGTACTTC,CASSHKGLGVWETQYF
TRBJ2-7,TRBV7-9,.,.,TGTGCCAGCAGCTTAGGGCCAGGCGAGCAGTACTTC,CASSLGPGEQYF
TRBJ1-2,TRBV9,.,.,TGTGCCAGCACGGATACTAGGGGGGGCTATGGCTACACCTTC,CASTDTRGGYGYTF
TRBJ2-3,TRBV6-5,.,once,TGTGCCAGCGGACTGGGAGCGGTTAGCACAGATACGCAGTATTTT,CASGLGAVSTDTQYF
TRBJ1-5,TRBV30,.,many,TGTGCCTGGAAGACACCGGTAAGCAATCAGCCCCAGCATTTT,CAWKTPVSNQPQHF
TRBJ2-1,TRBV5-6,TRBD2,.,TGTGCCAGCAGGGCTGCCGGGACTAGCGGGAGTAGGGGATACAATGAGCAGTTCTTC,CASRAAGTSGSRGYNEQFF
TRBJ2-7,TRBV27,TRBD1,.,TGTGCCAGCAGCTCCTCGGCGGGACAGGTGCCCTACGAGCAGTACTTC,CASSSSAGQVPYEQYF
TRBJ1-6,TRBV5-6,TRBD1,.,TGTGCCAGCAGTCCCGGGACAGGAGGATCACCCCTCCACTTT,CASSPGTGGSPLHF
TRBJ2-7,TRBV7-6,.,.,TGTGCCAGCAGCCTAAATGGGGCAGCCTACGAGCAGTACTTC,CASSLNGAAYEQYF
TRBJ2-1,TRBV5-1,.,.,TGCGCCAGCAGCCCCTCGCGAGACTCCAATGAGCAGTTCTTC,CASSPSRDSNEQFF
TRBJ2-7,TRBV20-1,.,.,TGCAGTGCTAGTCCCAACGGAGGGTACGAGCAGTACTTC,CSASPNGGYEQYF
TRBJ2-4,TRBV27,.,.,TGTGCCAGCAGTGAGGCCAGGGGGAGGCACATTCAGTACTTC,CASSEARGRHIQYF
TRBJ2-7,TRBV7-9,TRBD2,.,TGTGCCAGCAGCCCGACGGTCGGGAGGGGGGGCCACGAGCAGTACTTC,CASSPTVGRGGHEQYF
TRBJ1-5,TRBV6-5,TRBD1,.,TGTGCCAGCAGCTCAGCTAGACAGGGTAATCAGCCCCAGCATTTT,CASSSARQGNQPQHF
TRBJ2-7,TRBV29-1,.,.,TGCAGCGTTGAAGATCCGGTTGGGGGGTGGGGGGAGCAGTACTTC,CSVEDPVGGWGEQYF